This TCR beta chain originates from a study of blood T cells in healthy people across ages. Study observations and caveats: Older individuals had lower TCR beta diversity per million T cells (the decline was roughly linear).

The second PCR ran roughly 6 to 11 cycles with a sample-barcoded 5' primer and J-beta primers. TCRdb re-analysed the 5' RACE reads in MiXCR, keeping a single row per CDR3 protein. The table records some 1,800,000 distinct CDR3 sequences, 39% of them present only once. Trimming stripped 6 bases from V and 5 bases from J, with 16 bases between. This CDR3 comprises 14 residues. CDR1 MNHNS and CDR2 SASEGT come from the germline V gene. With regard to this clonotype: Its matching antigen is unknown.

The J gene is TRBJ2-5, the V gene TRBV6-1, with a tentative D call TRBD1 (8 bases). Sequencing was carried out using blood. The source of this sequence is a human donor in good health. This CDR3 is CASREIQGGETQYF. For the CDR3, the DNA is TGTGCCAGCAGGGAGATACAGGGGGGGGAGACCCAGTACTTC.